Described below is a single T cell receptor (beta chain) sequence and its context. Its antigen remains unidentified. The data belong to a study of shared clonotypes between healthy human individuals. Whole-study findings and limits: There were few donors, and this limited the genetic and exposure-history diversity represented. Relative to their counterparts shared across all four donors, non-shared clonotypes exhibited diminished generation probabilities.

Profiled with immunoSEQ multiplex PCR; TCRdb holds only in-frame clones, not every one. The sample carries about 1,800,000 clones, over 85% recorded once. CD8 cells regarded as naive lacked CD45RO, were positively chosen for CCR7, and omitted terminally differentiated effector memory CD45RA+ cells. Recent vaccinations or acute infections were absent in the healthy HIV-negative adult donors. V lost 4 bases and J lost 1; bases outside the gene matches: 2. Germline V gene lookup returns CDR1 SEHNR and CDR2 FQNEAQ (reference sequence). The CDR3 runs to 17 residues. This chain connects TRBV7-9 to TRBJ2-1, with TRBD2 matching 15 bases. The sequence came from a young man in good health. The specimen was naive CD8+ T cells sorted from blood. Here the CDR3 reads CASSWGLAGGSYNEQFF. For the CDR3, the DNA is TGTGCCAGCAGCTGGGGACTAGCGGGAGGTTCCTACAATGAGCAGTTCTTC.